The 20 T cell receptor beta chains below come from one sample, sequenced in a study of shared clonotypes between healthy human individuals. The method was immunoSEQ multiplex PCR; TCRdb's version includes in-frame clones alone and lacks a portion of them. The sample has 2 million to 2.5 million clones; just under 95% are singletons. The specimen sequenced was naive CD4+ T cells from PBMCs. Subset given: CD45RA+ positively selected. The receptors were gathered from a young man in good health. Some clones in this sample may be carry-over from other donors' samples.

V and J are TRBV7-8 and TRBJ1-2, with 7 nucleotides matching TRBD1. The germline CDR1 and CDR2 sequences are SGHVS and FQNEAQ. The CDR3 sequence is 13 residues long. Germline trimming cut 6 bases from V and 3 bases from J; bases unmatched to any gene: 4. CDR3 region: CASRNTGDYGYTF. In DNA, the CDR3 is TGTGCCAGCAGAAACACAGGGGACTATGGCTACACCTTC.

Details on this clone: Other DNA sequences from this sample encode an identical CDR3 as well. This chain joins TRBV4-2 and TRBJ1-1; D is uncertain. V was shortened by 3 bases and J by 3 bases, with 8 bases between the two germline ends. The CDR3 extends over 13 amino acids. CDR1 is LGHNA and CDR2 is YNFKEQ in the germline V gene. The CDR3 DNA sequence: TGTGCCAGCAGCCAGGGCCGCGACACTGAAGCTTTCTTT. This sequence encodes CASSQGRDTEAFF.

The chain uses TRBV11-2 and TRBJ2-1; D ambiguous. Germline CDR1 SGHAT, CDR2 FQNNGV. Trimming left V 2 bases short and J 6 bases short, with 11 bases between. The CDR3 consists of 14 residues. This chain's CDR3 is CASSLLVILNEQFF. The CDR3, as DNA: TGTGCCAGCAGCTTACTAGTAATTCTCAATGAGCAGTTCTTC. Full variable domain (rest looked up from reference TRBV11-2 and TRBJ2-1): EAGVAQSPRYKIIEKRQSVAFWCNPISGHATLYWYQQILGQGPKLLIQFQNNGVVDDSQLPKDRFSAERLKGVDSTLKIQPAKLEDSAVYLCASSLLVILNEQFFGPGTRLTVL.

This rearrangement joins TRBV5-1 to TRBJ2-3, with a weak D call TRBD2 (5 bases). From germline, CDR1 is SGHRS and CDR2 YFSETQ. The CDR3 spans 16 residues. The ends were cut back, 3 bases at V and 5 bases at J, with 19 bases in the middle. The CDR3 sequence is CASSSPRVAVGDTQYF. CDR3 nucleotides: TGCGCCAGCAGCTCACCGAGGGTAGCAGTTGGAGATACGCAGTATTTT.

This chain connects TRBV5-4 to TRBJ2-7, with 10 positions matching TRBD1. Germline loops: CDR1 SGHNT, CDR2 YYREEE (reference sequence). J gave up 5 bases and V 4 bases, and 6 bases lay outside the gene matches. The CDR3 covers 14 residues. CDR3 nucleotides: TGTGCCAGCAGCGACCCGACAGGGGGCGACGAGCAGTACTTC. Amino acids: CASSDPTGGDEQYF.

The genes are TRBV5-4 and TRBJ2-7, with D possibly called TRBD1 or TRBD2 (5 bases each). V was shortened by 2 bases and J by 6 bases, with 18 bases between the two germline ends. The CDR3 is 15 amino acids. The germline V gene encodes CDR1 SGHNT and CDR2 YYREEE (reference sequence). The DNA for the CDR3 is TGTGCCAGCAGCTTTGGTAAGGGGACGTCGAGCGAGCAGTACTTC. This translates into CASSFGKGTSSEQYF.

The gene calls are TRBV18 and TRBJ2-3; 8 bases align to TRBD1. This CDR3 is 17 amino acids long. The germline gives CDR1 KGHSH, CDR2 LQKENI. J gave up 0 bases and V 8 bases, and 13 bases lay outside the gene matches. CDR3 sequence: CASDSGTGSPSTDTQYF. For the CDR3, the DNA is TGTGCCAGCGACTCCGGGACAGGTTCTCCTAGCACAGATACGCAGTATTTT.

V usage is TRBV28 and J usage is TRBJ2-7; TRBD2 aligns across 13 bases. The CDR3 is made up of 15 amino acids. The V gene's germline CDR1 is MDHEN and CDR2 SYDVKM. V lost 6 bases and J lost 3; bases outside the gene matches: 5. CDR3 DNA: TGTGCCAGCAGGCGGACTAGCGGGAGTATCTACGAGCAGTACTTC. Its translation: CASRRTSGSIYEQYF. The variable domain in full, completed from reference TRBV28 and TRBJ2-7, reads DVKVTQSSRYLVKRTGEKVFLECVQDMDHENMFWYRQDPGLGLRLIYFSYDVKMKEKGDIPEGYSVSREKKERFSLILESASTNQTSMYLCASRRTSGSIYEQYFGPGTRLTVT.

The chain employs TRBV6-1 and TRBJ1-2, with D maybe TRBD1 (5 bases). Trimming stripped 8 bases from V and 8 bases from J, with 9 bases between. The CDR3 has 10 residues. The germline V gene encodes CDR1 MNHNS and CDR2 SASEGT. The CDR3 protein is CASYRKGYTF. The CDR3 bases are TGTGCCAGCTACAGGAAAGGCTACACCTTC.

DNA for the CDR3: TGTGCCAGCAGTCTTGGGCCTTCGGAAAAACTGTTTTTT. Its protein product is CASSLGPSEKLFF. This rearrangement joins TRBV6-5 to TRBJ1-4; D not resolved. The CDR3 length is 13 residues. V was clipped by 5 bases and J by 8 bases, with 12 bases between them. Germline values: CDR1 MNHEY, CDR2 SVGAGI.

The chain uses TRBV6-5 and TRBJ1-4; 11 bases fit TRBD1. V lost 0 bases to trimming and J lost 8 bases; unmatched junction nucleotides: 5. The CDR3 has 16 residues. Germline-derived CDR1 and CDR2 are MNHEY and SVGAGI. The CDR3 DNA follows: TGTGCCAGCAGTTACTCGACAGGGACAGGGGGGGAAAAACTGTTTTTT. This translates into CASSYSTGTGGEKLFF.

This clone was counted once. This chain connects TRBV2 to TRBJ2-1, with D possibly TRBD2 on 6 matching bases. The CDR3 length is 13 residues. Trimming shortened V by 8 bases and J by 10 bases, and 18 bases separated the two germline ends. Germline-derived CDR1 and CDR2 are SNHLY and FYNNEI. This chain's CDR3 is CASGGTEAGEQFF. CDR3 bases: TGTGCCAGCGGGGGGACCGAGGCGGGGGAGCAGTTCTTC.

The V call is TRBV28, the J call TRBJ2-1, with TRBD2 matching 8 bases. This CDR3 has 17 amino acids. J gave up 3 bases and V 3 bases, and 10 bases lay outside the gene matches. The germline CDR1 and CDR2 sequences are MDHEN and SYDVKM. The CDR3 here is CASSFRTEGLVYNEQFF. DNA of the CDR3: TGTGCCAGCAGTTTCCGAACCGAGGGACTAGTCTACAATGAGCAGTTCTTC.

The CDR3 here is CASSLPLHGDEQFF. The CDR3 nucleotides are TGTGCCAGCTCACTCCCCCTGCACGGCGATGAGCAGTTCTTC. V usage is TRBV18 and J usage is TRBJ2-1; no clear D gene. The germline CDR1 and CDR2 sequences are KGHSH and LQKENI. The ends were cut back, 4 bases at V and 8 bases at J, with 15 bases in the middle. This CDR3 spans 14 amino acids. Supplemented by reference TRBV18 and TRBJ2-1, the full variable domain reads NAGVMQNPRHLVRRRGQEARLRCSPMKGHSHVYWYRQLPEEGLKFMVYLQKENIIDESGMPKERFSAEFPKEGPSILRIQQVVRGDSAAYFCASSLPLHGDEQFFGPGTRLTVL.

Concerning this clone itself: In the same sample, other DNA sequences code for this CDR3. The chain employs TRBV10-3 and TRBJ2-5; D might be TRBD2 (5 bases). CDR3 size: 11 residues. Trimming removed 9 bases at V and 2 bases at J, with 7 bases between. Germline V gene lookup returns CDR1 ENHRY and CDR2 SYGVKD. CDR3 nucleotides: TGTGCCATTCGCGGGCAAGAGACCCAGTACTTC. This codes for CAIRGQETQYF.

The V gene is TRBV5-1, the J gene TRBJ2-1; 15 positions match TRBD2. The junction had 10 bases not matched to a gene; V was cut back by 5 bases and J by 7 bases. The CDR3 runs to 17 residues. Germline CDR1 is SGHRS and CDR2 is YFSETQ. The chain's CDR3 is CASSRTSGRAGGNEQFF. The CDR3, as DNA: TGCGCCAGCAGTAGGACTAGCGGGAGGGCCGGGGGGAATGAGCAGTTCTTC.

This chain connects TRBV29-1 to TRBJ2-1; D is ambiguous. V was pared by 7 bases and J by 0 bases, with 13 bases between. Looked up from germline, CDR1 is SQVTM and CDR2 is ANQGSEA. This CDR3 is 14 amino acids long. CDR3 protein: CSGSWNPSYNEQFF. The CDR3 DNA reads as TGCAGCGGGTCTTGGAACCCCTCCTACAATGAGCAGTTCTTC.

J is TRBJ2-1 and V is TRBV9; D unresolved. V was cut by 0 bases and J by 3 bases, with 10 bases left in between. The CDR3 consists of 15 residues. Germline V gene data show CDR1 as SGDLS and CDR2 as YYNGEE. The CDR3 spells CASSVGGKSYNEQFF. Here the CDR3 DNA reads TGTGCCAGCAGCGTAGGTGGGAAAAGCTACAATGAGCAGTTCTTC. The complete variable domain, with remaining parts taken from reference TRBV9 and TRBJ2-1, reads DSGVTQTPKHLITATGQRVTLRCSPRSGDLSVYWYQQSLDQGLQFLIQYYNGEERAKGNILERFSAQQFPDLHSELNLSSLELGDSALYFCASSVGGKSYNEQFFGPGTRLTVL.

The chain couples TRBV11-2 to TRBJ2-1; D is uncertain. Looked up from germline, CDR1 is SGHAT and CDR2 is FQNNGV. CDR3 size: 14 residues. Deletions cut 5 bases from V and 2 bases from J, with 10 bases between. The CDR3 here is CASSPRDPYNEQFF. The CDR3, as DNA: TGTGCCAGCAGCCCCCGCGACCCCTACAATGAGCAGTTCTTC.

For this clone: In the same sample, other DNA sequences code for this CDR3. V usage is TRBV20-1 and J usage is TRBJ1-1, with D unresolved. CDR1 is DFQATT, CDR2 SNEGSKA, per germline (reference sequence). This CDR3 contains 11 residues. V was shortened by 1 base and J by 4 bases, with 4 bases between the two germline ends. This CDR3 reads CSARGGTEAFF. The CDR3 DNA is TGCAGTGCTAGAGGGGGCACTGAAGCTTTCTTT.